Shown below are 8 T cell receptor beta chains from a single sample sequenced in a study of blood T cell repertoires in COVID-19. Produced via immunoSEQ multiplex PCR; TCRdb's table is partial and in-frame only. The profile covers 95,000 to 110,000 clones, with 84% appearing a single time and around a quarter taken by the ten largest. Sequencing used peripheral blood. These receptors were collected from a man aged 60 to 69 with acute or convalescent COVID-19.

CDR3 loop: CASSENGNRGGNEQFF. The CDR3 DNA follows: TGTGCCAGTAGTGAAAACGGGAATCGGGGGGGCAATGAGCAGTTCTTC. V usage is TRBV19 and J usage is TRBJ2-1; 8 nucleotides agree with TRBD2. Germline loops: CDR1 LNHDA, CDR2 SQIVND (reference sequence). This CDR3 is 16 amino acids long. V was clipped by 5 bases and J by 6 bases; unmatched bases: 12.

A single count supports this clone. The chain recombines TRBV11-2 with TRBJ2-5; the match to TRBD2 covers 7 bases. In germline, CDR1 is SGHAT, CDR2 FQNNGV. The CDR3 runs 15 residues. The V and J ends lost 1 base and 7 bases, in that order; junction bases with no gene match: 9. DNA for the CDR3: TGTGCCAGCAGCTTAGTGCGGGGAGGGTCGGGGACCCAGTACTTC. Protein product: CASSLVRGGSGTQYF.

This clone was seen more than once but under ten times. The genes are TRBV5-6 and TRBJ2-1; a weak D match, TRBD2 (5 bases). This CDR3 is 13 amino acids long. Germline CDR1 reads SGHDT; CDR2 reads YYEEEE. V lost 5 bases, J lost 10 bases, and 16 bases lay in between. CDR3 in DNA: TGTGCCAGCAGTCGGGGATCGGGGTCCGAGCAGTTCTTC. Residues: CASSRGSGSEQFF.

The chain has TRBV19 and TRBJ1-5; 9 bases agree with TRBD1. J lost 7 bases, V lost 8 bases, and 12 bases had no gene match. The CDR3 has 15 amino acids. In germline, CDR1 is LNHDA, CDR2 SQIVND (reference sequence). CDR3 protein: CASRTLTGGAQPQHF. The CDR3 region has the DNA TGTGCCAGTCGAACCCTTACAGGGGGCGCGCAGCCCCAGCATTTT.

The CDR3 loop is CASSTGSNTEAFF. The CDR3 DNA sequence: TGTGCCAGCAGCACGGGATCGAACACTGAAGCTTTCTTT. The rearrangement uses TRBV6-5 and TRBJ1-1; D gene unclear. The germline V and J ends were trimmed by 6 bases and 1 base, with 9 bases remaining between them. Germline CDR1 and CDR2: MNHEY and SVGAGI. This CDR3 has 13 amino acids.

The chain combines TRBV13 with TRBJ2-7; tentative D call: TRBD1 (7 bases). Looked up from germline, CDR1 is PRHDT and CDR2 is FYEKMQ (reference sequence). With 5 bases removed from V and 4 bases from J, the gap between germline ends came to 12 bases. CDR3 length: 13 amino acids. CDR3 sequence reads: CASSAGQLYEQYV. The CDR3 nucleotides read TGTGCCAGCAGCGCGGGACAGCTGTACGAGCAGTACGTC.

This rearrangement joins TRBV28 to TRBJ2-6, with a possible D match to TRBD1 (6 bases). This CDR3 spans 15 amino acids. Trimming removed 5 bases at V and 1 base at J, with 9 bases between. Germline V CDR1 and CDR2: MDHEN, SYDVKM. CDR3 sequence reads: CASSRQESGANVLTF. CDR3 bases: TGTGCCAGCAGTCGACAGGAATCTGGGGCCAACGTCCTGACTTTC. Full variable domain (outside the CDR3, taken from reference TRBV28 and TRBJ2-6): DVKVTQSSRYLVKRTGEKVFLECVQDMDHENMFWYRQDPGLGLRLIYFSYDVKMKEKGDIPEGYSVSREKKERFSLILESASTNQTSMYLCASSRQESGANVLTFGAGSRLTVL.

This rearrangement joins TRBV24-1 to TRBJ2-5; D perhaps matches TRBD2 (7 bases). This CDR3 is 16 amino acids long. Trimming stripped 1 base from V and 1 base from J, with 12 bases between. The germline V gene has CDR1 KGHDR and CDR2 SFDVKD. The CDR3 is CATSDFGGPRQETQYF. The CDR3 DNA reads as TGTGCCACCAGTGATTTCGGGGGGCCTCGCCAAGAGACCCAGTACTTC.